The 19 T cell receptor beta chains listed next were all sequenced from one sample in a study of monozygotic twins with inflammatory bowel disease. TCRdb derives one entry per CDR3 protein from the 5' RACE reads, leaving out DNA. This sample contains some 200,000 distinct CDR3 sequences. The sequenced sample was blood. The receptor source for this set is a human donor with ulcerative colitis or Crohn's disease, or a healthy co-twin of an affected twin (not recorded which).

The chain recombines TRBV25-1 with TRBJ1-6. There are 13 residues in the CDR3. CDR1 is MGHDK, CDR2 SYGVNS, per germline. CDR3 protein: CASSSGTNSPLHF.

The V and J genes are TRBV5-1 and TRBJ1-5. Germline V gives CDR1 SGHRS, CDR2 YFSETQ. CDR3 length: 14 amino acids. The CDR3 spells CASSLGNLNQPQHF.

The rearrangement links TRBV6-5 to TRBJ1-5; absent DNA, TCRdb's TRBD1 call cannot be checked. Germline V gene data show CDR1 as MNHEY and CDR2 as SVGAGI. CDR3 size: 19 residues. CDR3 sequence reads: CASSYGRARGSLERQPQHF.

This rearrangement joins TRBV5-6 to TRBJ1-2. Germline assignment: CDR1 SGHDT and CDR2 YYEEEE. The CDR3 is 16 amino acids. The CDR3 sequence is CASSFPEATSQACYTF.

The V gene is TRBV18, the J gene TRBJ2-1; TCRdb proposes TRBD1, but this gene call is untestable without DNA. This CDR3 contains 16 residues. CDR1 and CDR2 from the germline V gene are KGHSH and LQKENI. This chain's CDR3 is CASSPRDRASYNEQFF.

This CDR3 is CASSNRDRGRVYRNEQFF. The gene calls are TRBV27 and TRBJ2-1; TCRdb proposes TRBD1, but this gene call is untestable without DNA. The CDR3 consists of 18 residues. The V gene's germline CDR1 is MNHEY and CDR2 SMNVEV (reference sequence).

The rearrangement uses TRBV12-3 or TRBV12-4 and TRBJ1-1. This CDR3 spans 15 amino acids. The CDR3 loop reads CASAVSLLGSGEAFF.

The gene calls are TRBV5-1 and TRBJ2-5; TCRdb lists TRBD1, though no DNA is available to test this call. Looked up from germline, CDR1 is SGHRS and CDR2 is YFSETQ. The length of the CDR3 is 14 residues. CDR3 residues: CASSFSTVGETQYF.

V and J are TRBV20-1 and TRBJ2-3; the TCRdb D gene call, TRBD1, has no DNA to confirm it. The CDR3 is 14 amino acids. Germline V gene lookup returns CDR1 DFQATT and CDR2 SNEGSKA (reference sequence). The CDR3: CSAPREGATDTQYF.

V and J are TRBV19 and TRBJ2-1. The length of the CDR3 is 13 residues. Germline-derived CDR1 and CDR2 are LNHDA and SQIVND (reference sequence). The CDR3 here is CASSSGLDNEQFF. Full variable domain (remainder filled in from reference TRBV19 and TRBJ2-1): DGGITQSPKYLFRKEGQNVTLSCEQNLNHDAMYWYRQDPGQGLRLIYYSQIVNDFQKGDIAEGYSVSREKKESFPLTVTSAQKNPTAFYLCASSSGLDNEQFFGPGTRLTVL.

This chain links TRBV20-1 with TRBJ2-7; there is no DNA to check the TCRdb D call of TRBD2. This CDR3 has 16 residues. CDR1 is DFQATT, CDR2 SNEGSKA, per germline (reference sequence). CDR3 loop: CSAIISAAGGAYEQYF.

The chain couples TRBV5-1 to TRBJ2-7; absent DNA, TCRdb's TRBD1 call cannot be checked. CDR1 is SGHRS and CDR2 is YFSETQ in the germline V gene. The CDR3 has 15 residues. The CDR3 sequence: CASSNLLGQWGEQYF.

V usage is TRBV5-1 and J usage is TRBJ2-1; TCRdb reports TRBD1, a call that lacks DNA to check it against. Germline V gene lookup returns CDR1 SGHRS and CDR2 YFSETQ. The CDR3 has 15 residues. The CDR3 sequence: CASSTTITPQDEQFF.

The V call is TRBV5-4, the J call TRBJ1-2; as DNA is missing, the TRBD1 call by TCRdb cannot be tested. Germline V gene sequence: CDR1 SGHNT, CDR2 YYREEE (reference sequence). CDR3 size: 16 residues. CDR3 sequence reads: CASSFSQGRITYGYTF.

The CDR3 sequence is CASSLGGDEQYF. The genes are TRBV5-4 and TRBJ2-7. The germline CDR1 and CDR2 sequences are SGHNT and YYREEE (reference sequence). The CDR3 is made up of 12 amino acids.

The gene calls are TRBV5-1 and TRBJ1-6. Germline V gene sequence: CDR1 SGHRS, CDR2 YFSETQ. The CDR3 is 14 amino acids. This chain's CDR3 is CASSLGNGNSPLHF.

The chain carries TRBV13 and TRBJ2-1. This CDR3 spans 14 amino acids. The germline V gene encodes CDR1 PRHDT and CDR2 FYEKMQ (reference sequence). This chain's CDR3 is CASSLESGSNEQFF.

This chain's CDR3 is CASSYHEGFETQYF. The J gene is TRBJ2-5, the V gene TRBV6-5; the D call from TCRdb, TRBD2, cannot be confirmed without DNA. Germline-derived CDR1 and CDR2 are MNHEY and SVGAGI. The CDR3 has 14 amino acids.

The chain has TRBV10-3 and TRBJ2-3. The CDR3 extends over 15 amino acids. The germline V gene encodes CDR1 ENHRY and CDR2 SYGVKD. The CDR3 reads CAISDGRSSTDTQYF.